This TCR beta chain originates from a study of T cell responses to AZD1222 COVID-19 vaccine. Using immunoSEQ multiplex PCR, the repertoire was profiled, and TCRdb retains in-frame clones only, with some absent. The sample contains approximately 110,000 clones, around 96% of which appear only once. Broader study findings: Spike was spanned by vaccine-associated CD4 TCRs, with dominance at 160-218 and 743-854. Targets within unmutated variant regions were reportedly found for nearly half of spike-specific TCRs. Repertoire sampling happened only post peak T cell response.

Comment on this clone: Its antigen is still unknown.

V lost 4 bases and J lost 5; bases outside the gene matches: 5. The germline V gene has CDR1 SGDLS and CDR2 YYNGEE. The CDR3 loop spans 14 amino acids. The chain uses TRBV9 and TRBJ1-1, with 10 bases that match TRBD1. The sample was peripheral blood, taken on day 0 of AZD1222 vaccination. This clonotype originated in an adult in good health. The CDR3, as DNA: TGTGCCAGCAGCTCGGACAGGGGGTTGACTGAAGCTTTCTTT. Protein product: CASSSDRGLTEAFF.